Sequencing of this T cell receptor (beta chain) was carried out in a study of blood T cell repertoires in COVID-19. Clones were read by immunoSEQ multiplex PCR, and TCRdb kept only the in-frame ones, dropping some. The profile shows about 250,000 clones, approximately 86% of them singletons. The CDR3 extends over 13 amino acids. V gave up 4 bases and J gave up 6 bases, with 12 bases separating them. Germline V gene sequence: CDR1 SEHNR, CDR2 FQNEAQ (reference sequence). The receptor was derived from a woman in her forties or fifties who had recovered from COVID-19. The sample was PBMCs or T cells enriched from blood (not recorded which). The chain joins TRBV7-9 to TRBJ1-1; TRBD1 might be the D (6 bases). The CDR3, as DNA: TGTGCCAGCAGCTGGAGGACAGATGCTGAAGCTTTCTTT. Translated, it gives CASSWRTDAEAFF.